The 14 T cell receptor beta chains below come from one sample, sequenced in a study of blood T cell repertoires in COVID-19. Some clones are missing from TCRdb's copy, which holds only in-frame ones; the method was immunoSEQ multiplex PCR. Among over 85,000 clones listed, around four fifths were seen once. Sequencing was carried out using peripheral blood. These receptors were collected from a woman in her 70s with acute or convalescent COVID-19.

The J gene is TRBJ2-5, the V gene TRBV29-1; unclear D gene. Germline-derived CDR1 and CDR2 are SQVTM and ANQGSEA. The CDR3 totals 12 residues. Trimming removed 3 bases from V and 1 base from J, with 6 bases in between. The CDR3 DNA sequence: TGCAGCGTTGATCCAGGCCAAGAGACCCAGTACTTC. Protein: CSVDPGQETQYF.

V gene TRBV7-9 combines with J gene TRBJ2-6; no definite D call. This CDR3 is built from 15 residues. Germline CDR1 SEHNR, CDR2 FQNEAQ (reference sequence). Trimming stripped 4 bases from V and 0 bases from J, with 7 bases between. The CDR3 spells CASSSIYSGANVLTF. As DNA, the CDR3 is TGTGCCAGCAGCTCGATCTACTCTGGGGCCAACGTCCTGACTTTC. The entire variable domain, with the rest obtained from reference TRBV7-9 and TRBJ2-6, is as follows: DTGVSQNPRHKITKRGQNVTFRCDPISEHNRLYWYRQTLGQGPEFLTYFQNEAQLEKSRLLSDRFSAERPKGSFSTLEIQRTEQGDSAMYLCASSSIYSGANVLTFGAGSRLTVL.

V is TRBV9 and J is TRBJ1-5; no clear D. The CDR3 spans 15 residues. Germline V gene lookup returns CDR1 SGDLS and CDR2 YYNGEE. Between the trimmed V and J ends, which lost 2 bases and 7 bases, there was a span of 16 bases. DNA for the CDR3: TGTGCCAGCAGCGTTGGTTTTGGAGTCTTGCAGCCCCAGCATTTT. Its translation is CASSVGFGVLQPQHF.

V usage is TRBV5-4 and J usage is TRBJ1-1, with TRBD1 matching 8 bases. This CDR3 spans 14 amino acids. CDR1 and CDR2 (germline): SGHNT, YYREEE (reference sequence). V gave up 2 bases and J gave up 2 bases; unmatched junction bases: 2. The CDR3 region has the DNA TGTGCCAGCAGCTTTGGACAGGGAAACACTGAAGCTTTCTTT. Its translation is CASSFGQGNTEAFF.

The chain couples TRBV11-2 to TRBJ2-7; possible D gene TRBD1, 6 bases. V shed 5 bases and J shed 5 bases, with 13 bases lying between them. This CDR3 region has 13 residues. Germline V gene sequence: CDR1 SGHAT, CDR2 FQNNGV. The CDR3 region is CASSPTGQDEQYF. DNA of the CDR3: TGTGCCAGCAGCCCCACAGGGCAGGACGAGCAGTACTTC. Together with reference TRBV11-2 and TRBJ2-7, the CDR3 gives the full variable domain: EAGVAQSPRYKIIEKRQSVAFWCNPISGHATLYWYQQILGQGPKLLIQFQNNGVVDDSQLPKDRFSAERLKGVDSTLKIQPAKLEDSAVYLCASSPTGQDEQYFGPGTRLTVT.

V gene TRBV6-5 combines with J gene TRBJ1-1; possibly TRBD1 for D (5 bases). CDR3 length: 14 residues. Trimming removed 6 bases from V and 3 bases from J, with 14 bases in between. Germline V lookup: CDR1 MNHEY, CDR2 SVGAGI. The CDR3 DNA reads TGTGCCAGCAGAACCCAGGGATTTTACACTGAAGCTTTCTTT. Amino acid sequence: CASRTQGFYTEAFF.

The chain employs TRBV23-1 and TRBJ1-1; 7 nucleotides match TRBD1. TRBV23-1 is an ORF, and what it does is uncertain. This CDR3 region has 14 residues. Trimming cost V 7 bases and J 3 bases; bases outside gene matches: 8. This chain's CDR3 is CASNDRVEYTEAFF. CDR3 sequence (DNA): TGCGCCAGCAACGACAGGGTTGAGTACACTGAAGCTTTCTTT.

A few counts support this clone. The CDR3 here is CASSSLVTHGTDTQYF. The CDR3, as DNA: TGCGCCAGCAGCTCGCTAGTAACCCACGGCACAGATACGCAGTATTTT. V is TRBV5-1 and J is TRBJ2-3; D remains unclear. This CDR3 contains 16 residues. The V gene lost 3 bases and the J gene lost 1 base, with 15 bases spanning the gap. Germline V gives CDR1 SGHRS, CDR2 YFSETQ.

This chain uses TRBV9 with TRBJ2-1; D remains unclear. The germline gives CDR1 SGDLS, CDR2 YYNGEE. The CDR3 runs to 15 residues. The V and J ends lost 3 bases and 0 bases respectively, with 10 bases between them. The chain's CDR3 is CASSALVGSYNEQFF. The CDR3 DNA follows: TGTGCCAGCAGCGCTTTAGTCGGCTCCTACAATGAGCAGTTCTTC.

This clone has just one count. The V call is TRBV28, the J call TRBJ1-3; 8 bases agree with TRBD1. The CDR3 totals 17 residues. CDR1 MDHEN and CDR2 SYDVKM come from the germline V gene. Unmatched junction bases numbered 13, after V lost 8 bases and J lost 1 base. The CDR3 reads CASRTGLNSVSGNTIYF. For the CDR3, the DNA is TGTGCCAGCCGGACAGGGTTAAATTCAGTATCTGGAAACACCATATATTTT. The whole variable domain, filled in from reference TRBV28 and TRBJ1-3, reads DVKVTQSSRYLVKRTGEKVFLECVQDMDHENMFWYRQDPGLGLRLIYFSYDVKMKEKGDIPEGYSVSREKKERFSLILESASTNQTSMYLCASRTGLNSVSGNTIYFGEGSWLTVV.

The CDR3 protein is CASSLLAGETDTQYF. As DNA, the CDR3 is TGCGCCAGCAGCTTACTAGCGGGGGAGACAGATACGCAGTATTTT. J is TRBJ2-3 and V is TRBV5-1; 11 nucleotides match TRBD2. CDR3 length equals 15 residues. V trimming: 2 bases; J trimming: 3 bases; junction bases outside the gene matches: 2. Germline V gene lookup returns CDR1 SGHRS and CDR2 YFSETQ.

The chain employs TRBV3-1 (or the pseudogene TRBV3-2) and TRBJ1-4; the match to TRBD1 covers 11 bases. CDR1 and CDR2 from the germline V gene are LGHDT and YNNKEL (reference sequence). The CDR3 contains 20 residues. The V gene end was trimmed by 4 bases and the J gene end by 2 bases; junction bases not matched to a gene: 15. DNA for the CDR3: TGTGCCAGCAGCCCGAACCCGGGACAGGGGGTGTTTTCTACTAATGAAAAACTGTTTTTT. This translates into CASSPNPGQGVFSTNEKLFF.

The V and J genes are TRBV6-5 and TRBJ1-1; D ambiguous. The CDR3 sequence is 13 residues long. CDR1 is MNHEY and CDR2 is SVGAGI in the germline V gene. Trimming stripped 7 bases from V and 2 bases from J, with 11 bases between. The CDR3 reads CASIRQGNTEAFF. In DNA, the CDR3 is TGTGCCAGCATCCGACAAGGTAACACTGAAGCTTTCTTT.

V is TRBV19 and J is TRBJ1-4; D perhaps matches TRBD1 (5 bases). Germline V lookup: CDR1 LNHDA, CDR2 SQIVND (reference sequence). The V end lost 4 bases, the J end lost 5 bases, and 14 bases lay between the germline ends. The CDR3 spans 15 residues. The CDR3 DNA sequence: TGTGCCAGTAGTAGGACCGGGACTTCGAATGAAAAACTGTTTTTT. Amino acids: CASSRTGTSNEKLFF.